This T cell receptor (beta chain) came from a study of T cell responses to AZD1222 COVID-19 vaccine. Clones were sequenced by immunoSEQ multiplex PCR, and TCRdb holds only the in-frame ones, with some missing. The sample has approximately 180,000 clones, approximately 90% seen once. The CDR3 is 11 residues long. The germline V gene has CDR1 SQVTM and CDR2 ANQGSEA. The V end was cut by 3 bases, the J end by 7 bases, with 9 bases between. General observations from the study: The donor group comprised mostly white British people and more females; the analysis possibly underestimated clonal diversity. Repertoire sampling happened only post peak T cell response.

To note about this clone: Its matching antigen is unknown.

The chain employs TRBV29-1 and TRBJ1-1; weak D call: TRBD1 (5 bases). This receptor was identified in an adult who received the MenACWY meningococcal vaccine as a control. The sequenced sample was peripheral blood, obtained 28 days after the second dose of the MenACWY control vaccine. The CDR3 nucleotides read TGCAGCGTTGACAGGGACGGTGAAGCTTTCTTT. Residues: CSVDRDGEAFF.